These 29 T cell receptor beta chains share one sample of origin, sequenced in a study of T-cell reconstitution after alpha-beta-depleted transplantation in children. As it was prepared, the TCRbeta library received unique molecular identifiers. MiXCR was run by TCRdb on the PCR reads, yielding one entry per CDR3 protein. Found here are about 230,000 distinct CDR3 sequences, around 9.5% of them singletons; the top ten hold around 6.2%. The specimen was PBMCs from the stem cell graft donor, collected from the stem cell graft. These receptors originate from a human donor who donated a stem cell graft to a child with acute lymphoblastic leukemia.

This clonotype was recorded a few times. The chain couples TRBV12-3 or TRBV12-4 to TRBJ1-1; D is uncertain. The CDR3 is 12 residues long. Trimming took off 6 bases at V and 9 bases at J, with 14 bases between the two ends. CDR3: CASSSTGPKAFF. The CDR3 nucleotides read TGTGCCAGCAGCTCTACCGGGCCGAAAGCTTTCTTT.

This clonotype was counted between two and nine times. The chain combines TRBV5-1 with TRBJ1-1; TRBD1 might be the D (6 bases). In germline, CDR1 is SGHRS, CDR2 YFSETQ. The CDR3 length is 16 residues. V lost 4 bases and J lost 4, with 20 bases in between. The CDR3 nucleotides read TGCGCCAGCAGCCCAGAACACAGGGATATTAGCACTGAAGCTTTCTTT. Translating it yields CASSPEHRDISTEAFF.

V gene TRBV5-1 combines with J gene TRBJ2-1; TRBD2 aligns across 8 bases. The CDR3 is made up of 15 amino acids. Germline CDR1 and CDR2: SGHRS and YFSETQ. Trimming cost V 4 bases and J 6 bases; bases outside gene matches: 9. CDR3 DNA: TGCGCCAGCAGCCTATCTAGCGGGTGGGGCAATGAGCAGTTCTTC. Its protein is CASSLSSGWGNEQFF.

Note on this clonotype: This may be a read error: a much more frequent sequence differs by one nucleotide. V gene TRBV4-3 combines with J gene TRBJ2-7; no firm D call. From germline, CDR1 is LGHNA and CDR2 YSLEER. V lost 0 bases and J 2 bases, leaving 8 bases between the germline ends. CDR3 length: 14 amino acids. The CDR3 spells CASSQDRSTYEQYF. CDR3 nucleotide sequence: TGCGCCAGCAGCCAAGATAGGAGCACCTACGAGCAGTACTTC.

Of note for this clonotype: This CDR3 fails to terminate in the conserved phenylalanine or tryptophan, so it likely reflects a read error. This chain connects TRBV7-7 to TRBJ2-5, with 7 bases aligning to TRBD1. The CDR3 has 13 residues. V lost 1 base to trimming and J lost 4 bases; unmatched junction nucleotides: 0. The V gene's germline CDR1 is SSHAT and CDR2 FNYEAQ (reference sequence). CDR3 sequence: CASSLDRGETQYL. For the CDR3, the DNA is TGTGCCAGCAGCTTAGACAGGGGAGAGACCCAGTACTTA.

The rearrangement uses TRBV29-1 and TRBJ2-7; possibly TRBD1 for D (6 bases). Germline V CDR1 and CDR2: SQVTM, ANQGSEA. This CDR3 spans 12 amino acids. V was pared by 4 bases and J by 3 bases, with 10 bases between. The CDR3 region has the DNA TGCAGCGTTGTTGTACAGGGCTACGAGCAGTACTTC. Its protein product is CSVVVQGYEQYF.

The rearrangement joins TRBV6-5 to TRBJ1-5; 9 nucleotides match TRBD1. The CDR3 length is 15 residues. Per germline, CDR1 MNHEY and CDR2 SVGAGI. Trimming cost V 3 bases and J 6 bases; bases outside gene matches: 6. The CDR3 reads CASSYRDREVQPQHF. The CDR3 DNA is TGTGCCAGCAGTTATCGGGACAGGGAAGTTCAGCCCCAGCATTTT.

The chain employs TRBV18 and TRBJ1-1; D is uncertain. The germline gives CDR1 KGHSH, CDR2 LQKENI. Trimming shortened V by 2 bases and J by 8 bases, and 18 bases separated the two germline ends. CDR3 length: 15 amino acids. The chain's CDR3 is CASSPGGQSLTEAFF. The CDR3 nucleotides are TGTGCCAGCTCACCAGGCGGTCAATCCCTAACCGAAGCTTTCTTT. The full variable domain, rest sourced from reference TRBV18 and TRBJ1-1, is NAGVMQNPRHLVRRRGQEARLRCSPMKGHSHVYWYRQLPEEGLKFMVYLQKENIIDESGMPKERFSAEFPKEGPSILRIQQVVRGDSAAYFCASSPGGQSLTEAFFGQGTRLTVV.

With regard to this clonotype: Relative to the germline gene, one junction end is altered; a read error may explain this. The chain combines TRBV20-1 with TRBJ1-5, with D maybe TRBD1 (6 bases). This CDR3 contains 16 residues. The V gene's germline CDR1 is DFQATT and CDR2 SNEGSKA (reference sequence). CDR3 sequence (DNA): TGCTGTGCTAGAGATCCCGGGACGGGACACAATCAGCCCCAGCATTTT. As protein: CCARDPGTGHNQPQHF.

This clonotype was detected only a few times. The junction departs from germline at one end; a sequencing error may be responsible. The CDR3 spells CASSQDNGLAGTNF. CDR3 in DNA: TGCGCCAGCAGCCAAGATAATGGACTAGCGGGGACAAATTTT. This chain links TRBV4-1 with TRBJ2-3, with 12 bases aligning to TRBD2. Germline CDR1 MGHRA, CDR2 YSYEKL. This CDR3 contains 14 residues.

This clonotype was counted many times. V gene TRBV10-3 combines with J gene TRBJ2-1; 8 nucleotides align to TRBD2. The trim removed 0 bases at V and 6 bases at J, leaving 1 base unmatched. CDR1 is ENHRY, CDR2 SYGVKD, per germline. This CDR3 has 14 amino acids. The CDR3 region is CAISESGTSNEQFF. CDR3 DNA sequence: TGTGCCATCAGTGAGTCCGGGACTAGCAATGAGCAGTTCTTC.

The V and J genes are TRBV6-2 or TRBV6-3 and TRBJ1-5, with 7 bases lining up with TRBD1. This CDR3 is built from 15 residues. The germline V gene has CDR1 MNHEY and CDR2 SVGEGT. With V trimmed by 5 bases and J by 4 bases, 8 bases remained unmatched. In DNA, the CDR3 is TGTGCCAGCAGTCGACCGACAGGGTTGAATCAGCCCCAGCATTTT. Translated, it gives CASSRPTGLNQPQHF.

The J gene is TRBJ2-7, the V gene TRBV7-6, with 7 bases matching TRBD1. Germline assignment: CDR1 SGHVS and CDR2 FNYEAQ. The CDR3 has 14 amino acids. V lost 7 bases and J lost 7; bases outside the gene matches: 13. CDR3 sequence: CASTDPTGLREQYF. DNA for the CDR3: TGTGCCAGCACCGATCCGACAGGGTTGAGGGAGCAGTACTTC.

V gene TRBV20-1 combines with J gene TRBJ2-2, with D possibly called TRBD1 or TRBD2 (5 bases each). CDR3 length: 12 residues. In germline, CDR1 is DFQATT, CDR2 SNEGSKA (reference sequence). The V and J ends lost 6 bases and 7 bases respectively, with 12 bases between them. As DNA, the CDR3 is TGCAGTGCCCTCAGGGAGATCGGGGAGCTGTTTTTT. Translation: CSALREIGELFF.

V is TRBV29-1 and J is TRBJ1-1, with D possibly being TRBD1 (5 bases). The V end was cut by 3 bases, the J end by 4 bases, with 15 bases between. Germline V CDR1 and CDR2: SQVTM, ANQGSEA. The CDR3 is made up of 14 amino acids. The CDR3 sequence: CSVDGSGMGTEAFF. In nucleotides, the CDR3 is TGCAGCGTTGATGGGTCAGGGATGGGCACTGAAGCTTTCTTT.

This clonotype was counted at least ten times. The J gene is TRBJ2-7, the V gene TRBV20-1; 9 nucleotides line up with TRBD1. Germline CDR1 DFQATT, CDR2 SNEGSKA (reference sequence). J gave up 2 bases and V 4 bases, and 12 bases lay outside the gene matches. The CDR3 spans 16 residues. This CDR3 is CSAMDRGLPRTYEQYF. The CDR3 DNA sequence: TGCAGTGCTATGGACAGGGGCCTCCCACGAACCTACGAGCAGTACTTC.

This clonotype was detected a few times. This chain links TRBV11-2 with TRBJ2-7; D possibly matches TRBD1 or TRBD2 (5 bases each). CDR3 length: 14 residues. Trimming removed 5 bases at V and 3 bases at J, with 14 bases between. Germline V gene data show CDR1 as SGHAT and CDR2 as FQNNGV. This chain's CDR3 is CASSPHRDLYEQYF. CDR3 in DNA: TGTGCCAGCAGCCCGCACCGGGACCTCTACGAGCAGTACTTC.

The rearrangement links TRBV5-1 to TRBJ1-2, with TRBD1 as a possible D gene (5 bases). This CDR3 has 15 amino acids. Germline V gives CDR1 SGHRS, CDR2 YFSETQ. Trimming left V 0 bases short and J 2 bases short, with 11 bases between. CDR3 protein: CASSLAGDSNYGYTF. CDR3 DNA: TGCGCCAGCAGCTTGGCCGGGGACTCGAACTATGGCTACACCTTC.

The chain couples TRBV5-1 to TRBJ2-3; D may be TRBD1 (5 bases). In germline, CDR1 is SGHRS, CDR2 YFSETQ. The CDR3 extends over 15 amino acids. V was pared by 4 bases and J by 6 bases, with 18 bases between. The CDR3 reads CASSIDGQSLDTQYF. In DNA form, the CDR3 reads TGCGCCAGCAGCATCGATGGACAATCCTTGGATACGCAGTATTTT.

The chain carries TRBV6-5 and TRBJ1-1, with a weak D call TRBD1 (5 bases). CDR3 length equals 14 residues. Germline V lookup: CDR1 MNHEY, CDR2 SVGAGI. Trimming stripped 7 bases from V and 1 base from J, with 13 bases between. The CDR3 is CASTSRQKNTEAFF. The DNA of the CDR3 is TGTGCCAGCACTTCGCGACAGAAGAACACTGAAGCTTTCTTT.

At least ten counts were recorded for this clonotype. The rearrangement joins TRBV4-2 to TRBJ2-3, with D unresolved. V lost 1 base and J lost 2, with 1 base in between. Germline V gene data show CDR1 as LGHNA and CDR2 as YNFKEQ. CDR3 length equals 12 residues. CDR3 amino acids: CASSQVTDTQYF. DNA for the CDR3: TGTGCCAGCAGCCAAGTCACAGATACGCAGTATTTT.

This clonotype was recorded at least ten times. The chain uses TRBV20-1 and TRBJ2-7, with TRBD1 identical over 12 bases. V trimming: 4 bases; J trimming: 6 bases; junction bases outside the gene matches: 4. From germline, CDR1 is DFQATT and CDR2 SNEGSKA (reference sequence). The CDR3 loop spans 13 amino acids. CDR3 DNA: TGCAGTGCTATCGGGACAGGGGGCTTCGAGCAGTACTTC. Protein product: CSAIGTGGFEQYF.

This clonotype occurred many times. The CDR3 DNA reads as TGCGCCAGCAGCCAAGATCTAGGGGGCACGGGCAATCAGCCCCAGCATTTT. Translated: CASSQDLGGTGNQPQHF. V is TRBV4-3 and J is TRBJ1-5, with 7 bases matching TRBD1. Germline V lookup: CDR1 LGHNA, CDR2 YSLEER. The junction had 7 bases not matched to a gene; V was cut back by 0 bases and J by 2 bases. The CDR3 is 17 residues long.

This clonotype was counted ten times or more. V usage is TRBV20-1 and J usage is TRBJ2-3; D possibly corresponds to TRBD2 (6 bases). The CDR3 runs 15 residues. The germline CDR1 and CDR2 sequences are DFQATT and SNEGSKA (reference sequence). V was cut by 6 bases and J by 5 bases, with 21 bases left in between. In DNA, the CDR3 is TGCAGTGCCCCCTCGGACTCCGGGGGAGAAGATACGCAGTATTTT. Residues: CSAPSDSGGEDTQYF.

This clonotype showed up just a few times. This sequence joins TRBV12-3 or TRBV12-4 and TRBJ1-1, with TRBD1 matching over 8 bases. CDR3 length: 14 residues. J lost 6 bases, V lost 3 bases, and 6 bases had no gene match. For the CDR3, the DNA is TGTGCCAGCAGTTTCCACCAACAGGGGGCTGAAGCTTTCTTT. Translation: CASSFHQQGAEAFF.

The V gene is TRBV6-2 or TRBV6-3, the J gene TRBJ1-2; no definite D call. The CDR3 loop spans 12 amino acids. Germline-derived CDR1 and CDR2 are MNHEY and SVGEGT. The V end lost 4 bases, the J end lost 6 bases, and 9 bases lay between the germline ends. CDR3 in DNA: TGTGCCAGCAGTTCGGAGCGTGATGGCTACACCTTC. Translating it yields CASSSERDGYTF.

This clonotype occurred many times. The rearrangement uses TRBV5-1 and TRBJ2-5; no clear D. V shed 4 bases and J shed 1 base, with 11 bases lying between them. CDR3 length equals 14 residues. The germline V gene encodes CDR1 SGHRS and CDR2 YFSETQ. In DNA, the CDR3 is TGCGCCAGCAGCGCCGGACGGACCCAAGAGACCCAGTACTTC. This encodes CASSAGRTQETQYF.

The V gene is TRBV7-2, the J gene TRBJ2-2; the match to TRBD1 covers 12 bases. Per germline, CDR1 SGHTA and CDR2 FQGNSA. This CDR3 comprises 15 residues. J was trimmed by 7 bases and V by 5 bases; bases with no gene match: 5. This CDR3 reads CASSRDRGRGGELFF. The CDR3 DNA reads TGTGCCAGCAGCCGGGACAGGGGGCGCGGCGGGGAGCTGTTTTTT.

The chain links TRBV27 to TRBJ2-2; 9 bases are shared with TRBD2. The V gene's germline CDR1 is MNHEY and CDR2 SMNVEV (reference sequence). Trimming at V came to 8 bases and at J to 1 base, leaving 11 bases not matched to a gene. The CDR3 totals 17 residues. The CDR3 nucleotides read TGTGCCAGCGGCAACTTACTTAGCGGGGGGAACACCGGGGAGCTGTTTTTT. Translation gives CASGNLLSGGNTGELFF.